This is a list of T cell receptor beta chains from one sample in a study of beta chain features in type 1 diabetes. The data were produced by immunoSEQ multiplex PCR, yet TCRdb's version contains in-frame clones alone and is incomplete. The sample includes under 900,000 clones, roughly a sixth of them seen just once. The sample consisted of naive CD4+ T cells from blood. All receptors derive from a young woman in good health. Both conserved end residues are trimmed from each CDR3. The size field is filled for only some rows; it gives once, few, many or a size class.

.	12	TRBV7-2	ASSFEVSGNTIY
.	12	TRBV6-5	ASSRTGAKNIQY
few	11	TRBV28	ASSGGGNTEAF
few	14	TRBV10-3	ASSRAGTSGSYEQY
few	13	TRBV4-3	ASSAQTGGTDTQY
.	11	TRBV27	ASRLTADYGYT
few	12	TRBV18	ASSPGDRATEAF
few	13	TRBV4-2	ASSQDPIAGVEQF
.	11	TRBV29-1	SAAGQGNQPQH
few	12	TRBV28	ASSLGRDHQPQH
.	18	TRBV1	TSSQGTSGRAWYPKNIQY
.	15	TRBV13	ASSKRGLAGISNEQF
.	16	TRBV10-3	AISESKTGGGRDEKLF
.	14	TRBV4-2	ASSQGTGGHSYEQY
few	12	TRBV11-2	ASSLAGLEETQY
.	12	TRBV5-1	ASSLGTEDTEAF
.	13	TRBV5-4	ASSPTGGDTGELF
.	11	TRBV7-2	ASSRTIKETQY
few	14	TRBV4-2	ASSLETSRLSYEQY
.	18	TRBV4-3	ASSQDLPGGESSGANVLT
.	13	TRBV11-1	ASSLERLGRDEQY
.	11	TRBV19	ASSSIGAGEQY
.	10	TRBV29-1	SGGQNYNEQF
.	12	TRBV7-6	ASSLVGRTDTQY
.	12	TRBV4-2	ASSQGGNYNEQF
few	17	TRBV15	ATSARLVASPLEANVLT
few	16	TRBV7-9	ASSPHGAVVLGANVLT
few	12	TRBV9	ASSSAGSYNEQF
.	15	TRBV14	ASSQGGWTGYMRSIY
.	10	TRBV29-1	SVTRDHYEQY
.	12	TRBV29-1	SVQTQGADTEAF
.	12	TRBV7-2	ASSLEGRTDTQY
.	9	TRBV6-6	ASSYVETQY
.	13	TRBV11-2	ASSLGLERRETQY
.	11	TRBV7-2	ASKPRGYYGYT
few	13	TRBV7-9	ASSLISRGIYGYT
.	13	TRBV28	ASSPFSGEYNEQF
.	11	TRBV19	VSSKDKAYEQY
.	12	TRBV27	ASSLKVDTGELF
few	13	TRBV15	ATSSRAGAPGELF
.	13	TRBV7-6	ASSLEDGSSYEQY
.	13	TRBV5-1	ASSLEAAVTDTQY
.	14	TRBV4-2	TSSQAMTGAGETQY
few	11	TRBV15	ATSRDQGETQY
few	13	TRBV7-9	ASSPWTSGRYEQY
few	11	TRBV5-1	ASSLRQQETQY
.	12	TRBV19	ASSIGGARETQY
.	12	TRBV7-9	ASSSPASTDTQY
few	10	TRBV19	ASSARGGPQH
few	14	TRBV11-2	ASSLKFRSGDNEQF
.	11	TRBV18	ASSSDRAQPQH
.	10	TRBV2	ASSSSTDTQY
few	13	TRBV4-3	ASSPGHERGSGYT